This T cell receptor beta chain derives from a study of blood T cell repertoires in COVID-19. Sequencing was performed with immunoSEQ multiplex PCR; in TCRdb, only in-frame clones are kept and a portion is missing. The data hold tens of thousands of clones, with about 82% observed a single time. This clone was counted a few times. The sequence was obtained from an older woman with acute or convalescent COVID-19. The sample comprised peripheral blood.

The CDR3 nucleotides read TGTGCCATCAGTGAGCCACAGGGAGAGCTGTTTTTT. This translates into CAISEPQGELFF. The V and J genes are TRBV10-3 and TRBJ2-2; weak D call: TRBD1 (6 bases). In germline, CDR1 is ENHRY, CDR2 SYGVKD. The CDR3 extends over 12 amino acids. Between the trimmed V and J ends, which lost 2 bases and 11 bases, there was a span of 9 bases.